A single TCR beta chain is shown here with its context. This entry is derived from a study of blood T cell repertoires in COVID-19. The germline V gene encodes CDR1 KGHDR and CDR2 SFDVKD. This CDR3 is 16 amino acids long. Trimming at V came to 7 bases and at J to 8 bases, leaving 14 bases not matched to a gene. Profiled with immunoSEQ multiplex PCR; TCRdb holds only in-frame clones, not every one. The sample has about 100,000 clones; around 80% are singletons. The receptor was derived from a man in his sixties or seventies with active or convalescent COVID-19. The material sequenced was peripheral blood. V and J are TRBV24-1 and TRBJ2-1; 9 bases map to TRBD2. CDR3 nucleotide sequence: TGTGCCACCAGAGAAACCACTAGCGGGCCCCTCGATGAGCAGTTCTTC. Protein sequence: CATRETTSGPLDEQFF.